A single sample gave rise to the 20 T cell receptor beta chains below, sequenced in a study of T cell changes during pregnancy in multiple sclerosis. Here immunoSEQ multiplex PCR was the method, and the copy in TCRdb shows in-frame clones only, minus some. Here the sample spans 70,000 or so clones, roughly 91% being singletons. Sequenced here: peripheral blood, sampled in the third trimester of pregnancy. The receptors here all came from a female donor in good health, enrolled as a control in a pregnancy study.

The rearrangement uses TRBV5-4 and TRBJ2-3; possibly TRBD2 for D (6 bases). CDR3 length equals 15 residues. V dropped 3 bases and J dropped 3 bases, with 14 bases sitting between them. From germline, CDR1 is SGHNT and CDR2 YYREEE (reference sequence). The CDR3 loop reads CASSSVEGRTDTQYF. Written as DNA, the CDR3 is TGTGCCAGCAGCTCCGTCGAGGGGAGGACAGATACGCAGTATTTT.

In its sample, this clone was seen once. This rearrangement joins TRBV7-2 to TRBJ1-4, with D possibly TRBD1 on 5 matching bases. The CDR3 has 14 residues. V lost 5 bases to trimming and J lost 8 bases, with 15 bases between them. The germline CDR1 and CDR2 sequences are SGHTA and FQGNSA. The CDR3 region has the DNA TGTGCCAGCAGCAGGGGCATTCTTGGGGAAAAACTGTTTTTT. Its protein is CASSRGILGEKLFF.

The chain has TRBV7-9 and TRBJ1-2; D is ambiguous. Germline loops: CDR1 SEHNR, CDR2 FQNEAQ (reference sequence). V was cut by 4 bases and J by 4 bases, with 19 bases left in between. CDR3 length: 16 residues. DNA of the CDR3: TGTGCCAGCAGCTCCGGGATTTCGCTCGCTTTCTATGGCTACACCTTC. Its protein product is CASSSGISLAFYGYTF.

CDR3 region: CASSYPGGTNEKLFF. The CDR3 DNA reads as TGTGCCAGCAGTTACCCCGGGGGAACTAATGAAAAACTGTTTTTT. The chain carries TRBV6-6 and TRBJ1-4, with a weak D call TRBD1 (5 bases). With 2 bases removed from V and 1 base from J, the gap between germline ends came to 8 bases. Germline assignment: CDR1 MNHNY and CDR2 SVGAGI (reference sequence). The CDR3 covers 15 residues.

The rearrangement uses TRBV28 and TRBJ1-2, with TRBD1 identical over 9 bases. Germline loops: CDR1 MDHEN, CDR2 SYDVKM. The CDR3 spans 15 residues. The CDR3 coding sequence is TGTGCGAGTTTGGGGGGGGGACAGGGAAACTATGGCTACACCTTC. Amino acids: CASLGGGQGNYGYTF.

The V and J genes are TRBV6-5 and TRBJ2-7, with 7 bases identical to TRBD2. This CDR3 has 15 residues. Germline V gene data show CDR1 as MNHEY and CDR2 as SVGAGI. With 5 bases clipped from V and 3 bases from J, the junction kept 10 bases outside the gene matches. The CDR3 region is CASSARPGLLYEQYF. For the CDR3, the DNA is TGTGCCAGCAGTGCTCGCCCGGGACTACTCTACGAGCAGTACTTC.

The gene calls are TRBV11-2 and TRBJ2-2; 8 bases map to TRBD2. The CDR3 is 15 residues long. After removal of 1 base from V and 5 bases from J, the junction contained 3 bases not matched to a gene. The germline CDR1 and CDR2 sequences are SGHAT and FQNNGV. CDR3 coding DNA: TGTGCCAGCAGCTTAGCGGGAGGGCCGACCGGGGAGCTGTTTTTT. Translated, it gives CASSLAGGPTGELFF. The whole variable domain, remainder taken from reference TRBV11-2 and TRBJ2-2, is EAGVAQSPRYKIIEKRQSVAFWCNPISGHATLYWYQQILGQGPKLLIQFQNNGVVDDSQLPKDRFSAERLKGVDSTLKIQPAKLEDSAVYLCASSLAGGPTGELFFGEGSRLTVL.

The chain is built from TRBV7-2 and TRBJ2-1; tentatively, D is TRBD2 (5 bases). V was clipped by 0 bases and J by 7 bases, with 7 bases between them. The CDR3 totals 13 residues. Germline V CDR1 and CDR2: SGHTA, FQGNSA. CDR3 coding DNA: TGTGCCAGCAGCTTAGCGCGCGGGAATGAGCAGTTCTTC. Translating gives CASSLARGNEQFF.

The chain joins TRBV2 to TRBJ1-6, with 11 bases lining up with TRBD1. CDR1 is SNHLY, CDR2 FYNNEI, per germline. Trimming at V came to 6 bases and at J to 8 bases, leaving 6 bases not matched to a gene. The CDR3 spans 15 residues. The CDR3 here is CASSLRTGGDSPLHF. The CDR3 DNA reads as TGTGCCAGCAGCCTCAGGACAGGGGGCGATTCACCCCTCCACTTT.

The chain combines TRBV15 with TRBJ2-1; D unresolved. In germline, CDR1 is LNHNV, CDR2 YYDKDF (reference sequence). V dropped 4 bases and J dropped 6 bases, with 13 bases sitting between them. The CDR3 loop spans 14 amino acids. CDR3 loop: CATSKETTSNEQFF. CDR3 nucleotide sequence: TGTGCCACCAGCAAGGAGACCACGAGCAATGAGCAGTTCTTC. The variable domain in full, completed from reference TRBV15 and TRBJ2-1, reads DAMVIQNPRYQVTQFGKPVTLSCSQTLNHNVMYWYQQKSSQAPKLLFHYYDKDFNNEADTPDNFQSRRPNTSFCFLDIRSPGLGDTAMYLCATSKETTSNEQFFGPGTRLTVL.

The chain is built from TRBV5-6 and TRBJ1-1, with a tentative D call TRBD1 (5 bases). Germline V lookup: CDR1 SGHDT, CDR2 YYEEEE. V lost 4 bases, J lost 3 bases, and 10 bases lay in between. The CDR3 runs 13 residues. CDR3 nucleotides: TGTGCCAGCAGCCCCGGAGGGGACACTGAAGCTTTCTTT. Translating it yields CASSPGGDTEAFF. Looking up the rest from reference TRBV5-6 and TRBJ1-1 gives the full variable domain: DAGVTQSPTHLIKTRGQQVTLRCSPKSGHDTVSWYQQALGQGPQFIFQYYEEEERQRGNFPDRFSGHQFPNYSSELNVNALLLGDSALYLCASSPGGDTEAFFGQGTRLTVV.

This sequence joins TRBV5-1 and TRBJ2-7, with 10 bases fitting TRBD2. This CDR3 has 15 residues. The germline V gene has CDR1 SGHRS and CDR2 YFSETQ. J gave up 3 bases and V 0 bases, and 3 bases lay outside the gene matches. The CDR3 DNA reads as TGCGCCAGCAGCTTGGGGCTAGCGGGGGACTACGAGCAGTACTTC. It encodes CASSLGLAGDYEQYF.

DNA for the CDR3: TGTGCCAGCAGTAGGGGACAGGGGGCCTACGAGCAGTACTTC. It specifies CASSRGQGAYEQYF. The V and J genes are TRBV6-1 and TRBJ2-7; 11 bases line up with TRBD1. Germline-derived CDR1 and CDR2 are MNHNS and SASEGT. V lost 5 bases and J lost 2; bases outside the gene matches: 2. The CDR3 length is 14 residues.

J is TRBJ1-5 and V is TRBV4-2; perhaps TRBD1 as D (6 bases). V was trimmed by 1 base and J by 4 bases, leaving 14 bases between them. The V gene's germline CDR1 is LGHNA and CDR2 YNFKEQ. The CDR3 has 16 residues. The CDR3 DNA sequence: TGTGCCAGCAGCCAAGGCCAATGGGACATTAATCAGCCCCAGCATTTT. Translated, it gives CASSQGQWDINQPQHF.

The V and J genes are TRBV4-1 and TRBJ2-5; 8 nucleotides line up with TRBD2. Germline CDR1 and CDR2: MGHRA and YSYEKL. The CDR3 has 17 residues. J lost 5 bases, V lost 2 bases, and 13 bases had no gene match. DNA for the CDR3: TGCGCCAGCAGCCAATGGGTTAGCGGGGTTTTGGCGGAGACCCAGTACTTC. Its protein product is CASSQWVSGVLAETQYF.

The genes are TRBV19 and TRBJ2-7; TRBD1 is a possible D gene (5 bases). The CDR3 consists of 15 residues. The V end was cut by 2 bases, the J end by 0 bases, with 11 bases between. The germline V gene has CDR1 LNHDA and CDR2 SQIVND (reference sequence). CDR3 region: CASSIQGPSSYEQYF. The CDR3, as DNA: TGTGCCAGTAGTATACAGGGCCCCAGCTCCTACGAGCAGTACTTC.

V and J are TRBV6-1 and TRBJ1-3; a weak D match, TRBD1 (5 bases). CDR1 and CDR2 (germline): MNHNS, SASEGT. V lost 7 bases to trimming and J lost 0 bases, with 13 bases between them. The CDR3 is 15 residues long. The CDR3: CASTPTGGSGNTIYF. In nucleotides, the CDR3 is TGTGCCAGCACCCCTACAGGCGGCTCTGGAAACACCATATATTTT.

The V gene is TRBV6-1, the J gene TRBJ2-7, with TRBD1 matching over 11 bases. The junction had 9 bases not matched to a gene; V was cut back by 7 bases and J by 4 bases. Germline CDR1 MNHNS, CDR2 SASEGT. The CDR3 runs to 15 residues. CDR3 sequence reads: CASTPPGTGGYEQYF. For the CDR3, the DNA is TGTGCCAGCACCCCACCCGGGACAGGGGGTTACGAGCAGTACTTC.

This clone occurred once. This chain connects TRBV5-1 to TRBJ2-5, with TRBD1 matching over 8 bases. This CDR3 spans 15 amino acids. Losses at the gene ends were 0 bases for V and 5 bases for J; bases not matched to a gene: 6. CDR1 is SGHRS, CDR2 YFSETQ, per germline. CDR3 protein: CASSLVGQGMETQYF. CDR3 coding DNA: TGCGCCAGCAGCTTGGTCGGACAGGGAATGGAGACCCAGTACTTC.

The J gene is TRBJ2-1, the V gene TRBV18, with 15 bases identical to TRBD2. Trimming took 4 bases from V and 4 from J; bases not matched to a gene: 5. This CDR3 is 17 amino acids long. Germline-derived CDR1 and CDR2 are KGHSH and LQKENI. CDR3 loop: CASSLGTSGRTYNEQFF. CDR3 nucleotides: TGTGCCAGCTCACTGGGGACTAGCGGGAGGACATACAATGAGCAGTTCTTC.